What follows are 9 T cell receptor beta chains derived from one specimen sequenced in a study of radiation and T cells in renal cell carcinoma. Produced via immunoSEQ multiplex PCR; TCRdb's table is partial and in-frame only. The sample includes 150,000 or so clones, about 88% of them seen just once. Time point indicated: baseline pretreatment blood. Regarding treatment: 15 Gy SBRT to primary tumor, nephrectomy 4 weeks later. Sequenced material: blood, taken from a patient whose treatment included radiotherapy and nephrectomy. The origin of the receptors is a woman aged 70-85 years with renal cell carcinoma.

The rearrangement uses TRBV11-3 and TRBJ2-3, with unresolved D. Deletions cut 3 bases from V and 6 bases from J, with 16 bases between. The CDR3 length is 15 residues. The germline CDR1 and CDR2 sequences are SGHNT and YENEEA. CDR3 DNA: TGTGCCAGCAGCTTGTCCTGGGAACTGCCGGATACGCAGTATTTT. Residues: CASSLSWELPDTQYF.

The chain joins TRBV30 to TRBJ1-1; TRBD1 agrees at 7 bases. V lost 2 bases and J lost 1; bases outside the gene matches: 10. This CDR3 has 16 amino acids. Germline CDR1 and CDR2: GTSNPN and SVGIG (reference sequence). The CDR3 protein is CAWSLNRGLGNTEAFF. CDR3 sequence (DNA): TGTGCCTGGAGTCTTAACAGGGGCCTCGGGAACACTGAAGCTTTCTTT.

The chain combines TRBV7-9 with TRBJ2-1, with D unclear. Trimming removed 5 bases at V and 1 base at J, with 9 bases between. Germline CDR1 SEHNR, CDR2 FQNEAQ (reference sequence). This CDR3 comprises 14 residues. In nucleotides, the CDR3 is TGTGCCAGCAGCCCCCCCAGGTCCTACAATGAGCAGTTCTTC. It specifies CASSPPRSYNEQFF. The whole variable domain, remainder taken from reference TRBV7-9 and TRBJ2-1, is DTGVSQNPRHKITKRGQNVTFRCDPISEHNRLYWYRQTLGQGPEFLTYFQNEAQLEKSRLLSDRFSAERPKGSFSTLEIQRTEQGDSAMYLCASSPPRSYNEQFFGPGTRLTVL.

This clone was seen only once. This CDR3 reads CASSQGQVYSNQPQHF. The CDR3 nucleotides read TGTGCCAGCAGCCAAGGGCAGGTGTATAGCAATCAGCCCCAGCATTTT. The chain uses TRBV16 and TRBJ1-5; D is unclear. The V end lost 2 bases, the J end lost 0 bases, and 11 bases lay between the germline ends. This CDR3 has 16 residues. The germline gives CDR1 KGHSY, CDR2 FQNENV. Combining the CDR3 with reference TRBV16 and TRBJ1-5 gives the whole variable domain GEEVAQTPKHLVRGEGQKAKLYCAPIKGHSYVFWYQQVLKNEFKFLISFQNENVFDETGMPKERFSAKCLPNSPCSLEIQATKLEDSAVYFCASSQGQVYSNQPQHFGDGTRLSIL.

The gene calls are TRBV19 and TRBJ1-5; TRBD1 aligns across 11 bases. The CDR3 sequence is 19 residues long. V lost 2 bases to trimming and J lost 0 bases; unmatched junction nucleotides: 9. From germline, CDR1 is LNHDA and CDR2 SQIVND (reference sequence). Here the CDR3 reads CASSITGTGGAYSNQPQHF. Here the CDR3 DNA reads TGTGCCAGTAGTATAACAGGGACAGGGGGTGCCTATAGCAATCAGCCCCAGCATTTT.

The V gene is TRBV18, the J gene TRBJ2-7, with D maybe TRBD1 (5 bases). Trimming removed 1 base from V and 0 bases from J, with 7 bases in between. The CDR3 totals 14 residues. Per the germline V gene, CDR1 is KGHSH and CDR2 is LQKENI. The CDR3 nucleotides read TGTGCCAGCTCACCACTAAGGGGCTCCTACGAGCAGTACTTC. Its translation: CASSPLRGSYEQYF.

The V call is TRBV15, the J call TRBJ1-5, with 8 bases lining up with TRBD1. After removal of 0 bases from V and 9 bases from J, the junction contained 7 bases not matched to a gene. The length of the CDR3 is 15 residues. Germline CDR1 reads LNHNV; CDR2 reads YYDKDF (reference sequence). The CDR3 reads CATSRDGQGKGPQHF. DNA of the CDR3: TGTGCCACCAGCAGAGATGGACAGGGCAAAGGGCCCCAGCATTTT.

With regard to this clone: This same CDR3 is encoded by further DNA sequences in the sample. V is TRBV6-5 and J is TRBJ1-1; D is ambiguous. Germline assignment: CDR1 MNHEY and CDR2 SVGAGI. CDR3 length equals 11 residues. V lost 5 bases to trimming and J lost 2 bases, with 3 bases between them. CDR3 coding DNA: TGTGCCAGCAGTGAAAACACTGAAGCTTTCTTT. Translated: CASSENTEAFF.

The chain uses TRBV2 and TRBJ2-4; 9 bases agree with TRBD2. The CDR3 is made up of 14 amino acids. V was clipped by 7 bases and J by 5 bases; unmatched bases: 6. Germline V gene sequence: CDR1 SNHLY, CDR2 FYNNEI. In nucleotides, the CDR3 is TGTGCCAGCACCAGTCGACTAGCGGAAAACATTCAGTACTTC. Translating it yields CASTSRLAENIQYF.